The 21 T cell receptor beta chains given below trace back to one sample, sequenced in a study of cytomegalovirus exposure and HLA in healthy donors (dated by TCRdb to 2017 to 2019). Library prep was done by the immunoSEQ multiplex PCR assay. A mixture of 60 forward primers for TCR Vbeta segments and 13 reverse primers for TCR Jbeta segments was used in the multiplex PCR. The source is immuneACCESS, and TCRdb retained only in-frame sequences with V and J called. Part of the clones is not carried over; for the studies checked, unresolved V genes explain less than half of this, and the remainder is unexplained. This sample is represented by under 250,000 clones; more than 75% of them were singletons. 3.5% to 4% of the sample belongs to the ten largest clones. The sample comprised PBMCs. All receptors come from a male donor in good health and CMV-seronegative.

J is TRBJ2-2 and V is TRBV7-2; TRBD1 agrees at 7 bases. The CDR3 is made up of 15 amino acids. J was trimmed by 0 bases and V by 6 bases; bases with no gene match: 4. Germline CDR1 reads SGHTA; CDR2 reads FQGNSA. CDR3 residues: CASRLTGANTGELFF. CDR3 bases: TGTGCCAGCAGACTAACAGGGGCGAACACCGGGGAGCTGTTTTTT.

This clone was counted between two and nine times. The chain combines TRBV10-3 with TRBJ2-7; TRBD2 matches 8 bases. Germline V gives CDR1 ENHRY, CDR2 SYGVKD. The CDR3 covers 19 residues. With 0 bases clipped from V and 0 bases from J, the junction kept 13 bases outside the gene matches. In DNA, the CDR3 is TGTGCCATCAGTGAGTCTGGGCGGGGGGCCTCTAAGAGCTCCTACGAGCAGTACTTC. Its protein is CAISESGRGASKSSYEQYF.

This chain uses TRBV5-8 with TRBJ2-7, with 7 bases that match TRBD1. With V trimmed by 0 bases and J by 3 bases, 9 bases remained unmatched. The CDR3 contains 16 residues. The germline V gene has CDR1 SGHTS and CDR2 YDEGEE. CDR3 sequence (DNA): TGTGCCAGCAGCTTGGGGACAGGTGGGATTGGCTACGAGCAGTACTTC. Translated, it gives CASSLGTGGIGYEQYF.

This chain connects TRBV6-5 to TRBJ2-5; tentatively, D is TRBD2 (7 bases). The CDR3 is 14 residues long. Germline lookup yields CDR1 MNHEY and CDR2 SVGAGI. V was clipped by 8 bases and J by 5 bases, with 18 bases between them. CDR3 protein: CASGVGGAGETQYF. CDR3 nucleotide sequence: TGTGCCAGCGGGGTGGGGGGGGCCGGTGAGACCCAGTACTTC.

A remark on this clone: Other DNA sequences in the sample encode the same CDR3. The chain uses TRBV2 and TRBJ1-2; no definite D call. The CDR3 has 13 amino acids. With 2 bases removed from V and 6 bases from J, the gap between germline ends came to 10 bases. Germline V gives CDR1 SNHLY, CDR2 FYNNEI. CDR3: CASSESKRDGYTF. Written as DNA, the CDR3 is TGTGCCAGCAGTGAATCGAAGAGGGATGGCTACACCTTC.

The chain recombines TRBV30 with TRBJ1-5, with 10 bases that match TRBD1. The CDR3 totals 15 residues. Germline trimming cut 2 bases from V and 2 bases from J; bases unmatched to any gene: 3. From germline, CDR1 is GTSNPN and CDR2 SVGIG (reference sequence). CDR3 region: CAWSPDRGGNQPQHF. The CDR3 DNA reads as TGTGCCTGGAGTCCGGACAGGGGGGGCAATCAGCCCCAGCATTTT. The full variable domain, with the rest looked up from reference TRBV30 and TRBJ1-5, is SQTIHQWPATLVQPVGSPLSLECTVEGTSNPNLYWYRQAAGRGLQLLFYSVGIGQISSEVPQNLSASRPQDRQFILSSKKLLLSDSGFYLCAWSPDRGGNQPQHFGDGTRLSIL.

The count of this clone is one. J is TRBJ1-3 and V is TRBV11-3; no firm D call. The CDR3 is made up of 12 amino acids. Trimming took off 0 bases at V and 11 bases at J, with 8 bases between the two ends. Germline CDR1 and CDR2: SGHNT and YENEEA. CDR3 nucleotide sequence: TGTGCCAGCAGCTTAGAATCCGTTCCCATATATTTT. Translating it yields CASSLESVPIYF. Supplemented by reference TRBV11-3 and TRBJ1-3, the full variable domain reads EAGVVQSPRYKIIEKKQPVAFWCNPISGHNTLYWYLQNLGQGPELLIRYENEEAVDDSQLPKDRFSAERLKGVDSTLKIQPAELGDSAVYLCASSLESVPIYFGEGSWLTVV.

The chain couples TRBV4-1 to TRBJ2-2; D remains ambiguous. V was cut by 4 bases and J by 2 bases, with 17 bases left in between. This CDR3 is 17 amino acids long. Germline CDR1 reads MGHRA; CDR2 reads YSYEKL. CDR3 region: CASSLLAGTPNTGELFF. The CDR3 DNA reads as TGCGCCAGCAGCCTTTTAGCTGGAACCCCAAACACCGGGGAGCTGTTTTTT.

This clone was detected a few times. This chain joins TRBV19 and TRBJ1-5; tentatively, D is TRBD1 (6 bases). Germline CDR1 LNHDA, CDR2 SQIVND (reference sequence). The CDR3 has 14 amino acids. V shed 11 bases and J shed 2 bases, with 16 bases lying between them. DNA for the CDR3: TGTGCCGTCGATGGGGGCAGTGGCAATCAGCCCCAGCATTTT. It codes for CAVDGGSGNQPQHF.

The rearrangement links TRBV6-5 to TRBJ1-1; tentative D call: TRBD1 (6 bases). Germline CDR1 and CDR2: MNHEY and SVGAGI. CDR3 length: 13 amino acids. V lost 6 bases and J 1 base, leaving 9 bases between the germline ends. CDR3 sequence (DNA): TGTGCCAGCAGACCCAGGGGGAACACTGAAGCTTTCTTT. Translation: CASRPRGNTEAFF.

The chain couples TRBV19 to TRBJ2-7; 10 positions match TRBD2. V lost 3 bases to trimming and J lost 6 bases; unmatched junction nucleotides: 8. The CDR3 spans 15 residues. The germline CDR1 and CDR2 sequences are LNHDA and SQIVND (reference sequence). The CDR3 region has the DNA TGTGCCAGTAGTATCTCGGAGGCTAGCGGGAGCGAGCAGTACTTC. Residues: CASSISEASGSEQYF.

This clone was seen only a few times. The CDR3 is CASSEGGGSGSDTQYF. The CDR3 DNA reads TGTGCCAGCAGTGAAGGGGGCGGGAGCGGCTCAGATACGCAGTATTTT. The rearrangement links TRBV6-1 to TRBJ2-3; 7 bases match TRBD2. Germline CDR1 MNHNS, CDR2 SASEGT. The CDR3 sequence is 16 residues long. V dropped 1 base and J dropped 4; count of bases not matched to a gene: 8.

The rearrangement joins TRBV30 to TRBJ1-3, with 9 bases identical to TRBD1. J lost 0 bases, V lost 1 base, and 1 base had no gene match. Per the germline V gene, CDR1 is GTSNPN and CDR2 is SVGIG (reference sequence). The CDR3 sequence is 15 residues long. The CDR3 sequence: CAWSAGQGSGNTIYF. The CDR3 nucleotides read TGTGCCTGGAGTGCGGGACAGGGCTCTGGAAACACCATATATTTT.

The chain couples TRBV25-1 to TRBJ2-7; tentative D call: TRBD1 (6 bases). V was pared by 3 bases and J by 6 bases, with 21 bases between. This CDR3 comprises 16 residues. The V gene's germline CDR1 is MGHDK and CDR2 SYGVNS. The CDR3 loop is CASSDYGAGVMTEQYF. The CDR3, as DNA: TGTGCCAGCAGTGATTACGGGGCAGGGGTCATGACCGAGCAGTACTTC.

V and J are TRBV2 and TRBJ2-1, with a possible D match to TRBD1 (5 bases). V was clipped by 11 bases and J by 0 bases, with 23 bases between them. The CDR3 covers 17 residues. CDR1 is SNHLY and CDR2 is FYNNEI in the germline V gene. The CDR3 DNA sequence: TGTGCCGTAATACAGGAATATCCTCAGAGCTCCTACAATGAGCAGTTCTTC. As protein: CAVIQEYPQSSYNEQFF.

CDR3 amino acids: CASRPQGAGAGSDNEQFF. The CDR3 nucleotides read TGCGCCAGCAGACCACAGGGCGCGGGAGCGGGGTCCGATAATGAGCAGTTCTTC. The V gene is TRBV23-1, the J gene TRBJ2-1; D is perhaps TRBD2 (7 bases). TRBV23-1 is assigned to the ORF class and has an uncertain function. This CDR3 has 18 residues. Between the trimmed V and J ends, which lost 6 bases and 7 bases, there was a span of 28 bases.

This clone was counted once. V usage is TRBV5-5 and J usage is TRBJ1-1; 8 nucleotides align to TRBD1. The CDR3 spans 15 residues. V was pared by 0 bases and J by 5 bases, with 6 bases of the junction left unmatched. Germline V gene data show CDR1 as SGHKS and CDR2 as YYEKEE (reference sequence). The CDR3 region is CASSLAGGARTEAFF. CDR3 in DNA: TGTGCCAGCAGCTTGGCAGGGGGCGCGAGGACTGAAGCTTTCTTT.

This clone was counted a single time. This rearrangement joins TRBV7-9 to TRBJ2-1; no firm D call. The CDR3 runs 13 residues. Deletions cut 0 bases from V and 9 bases from J, with 9 bases between. Germline loops: CDR1 SEHNR, CDR2 FQNEAQ (reference sequence). The CDR3 region is CASSLADTGEQFF. In DNA, the CDR3 is TGTGCCAGCAGCTTAGCGGATACGGGTGAGCAGTTCTTC.

The chain carries TRBV6-5 and TRBJ1-2, with a tentative D call TRBD1 (5 bases). Trimming stripped 4 bases from V and 2 bases from J, with 14 bases between. The CDR3 extends over 15 amino acids. Germline V lookup: CDR1 MNHEY, CDR2 SVGAGI. The CDR3 DNA follows: TGTGCCAGCAGTTCCGGGACTGGCGAAAACTATGGCTACACCTTC. Translating it yields CASSSGTGENYGYTF.

The chain is built from TRBV11-2 and TRBJ2-7, with no clear D. CDR1 is SGHAT, CDR2 FQNNGV, per germline. The length of the CDR3 is 14 residues. Between the trimmed V and J ends, which lost 2 bases and 1 base, there was a span of 9 bases. The CDR3 region has the DNA TGTGCCAGCAGCTTAACCGGGTTTTCCTACGAGCAGTACTTC. Amino acid sequence: CASSLTGFSYEQYF. The variable domain in full, completed from reference TRBV11-2 and TRBJ2-7, reads EAGVAQSPRYKIIEKRQSVAFWCNPISGHATLYWYQQILGQGPKLLIQFQNNGVVDDSQLPKDRFSAERLKGVDSTLKIQPAKLEDSAVYLCASSLTGFSYEQYFGPGTRLTVT.

V and J are TRBV7-2 and TRBJ1-2, with D uncertain. With 1 base removed from V and 4 bases from J, the gap between germline ends came to 19 bases. The CDR3 sequence is 17 residues long. In germline, CDR1 is SGHTA, CDR2 FQGNSA. Here the CDR3 reads CASSLVSSGLLGYGYTF. DNA of the CDR3: TGTGCCAGCAGCTTAGTGTCTTCTGGGCTCTTGGGCTATGGCTACACCTTC. The variable domain in full, with the rest retrieved from reference TRBV7-2 and TRBJ1-2, is GAGVSQSPSNKVTEKGKDVELRCDPISGHTALYWYRQSLGQGLEFLIYFQGNSAPDKSGLPSDRFSAERTGGSVSTLTIQRTQQEDSAVYLCASSLVSSGLLGYGYTFGSGTRLTVV.